These T cell receptor beta chains were read from a single sample in a study of T cell changes during pregnancy in multiple sclerosis. Here immunoSEQ multiplex PCR was the method, and the copy in TCRdb shows in-frame clones only, minus some. Among fewer than 40,000 clones listed, roughly 87% were seen once. The material sequenced was CD8+ T cells from peripheral blood mononuclear cells, taken in the first trimester of pregnancy. The receptors here all came from a female donor with multiple sclerosis, enrolled in a pregnancy study. Both conserved end residues are part of each CDR3. A D gene is named only where the DNA matches it firmly. Clone size is not always given. Where it is, it says once, few, many or a class for expanded clones.

clone_size	d_call	j_call	v_call	cdr3_aa	cdr3_nt
.	TRBD1	TRBJ1-2	TRBV7-9	CASSLGQGVYGYTF	TGTGCCAGCAGCTTAGGACAGGGAGTGTACGGCTACACCTTC
.	.	TRBJ2-2	TRBV27	CASSLTDGIMGTGELFF	TGTGCCAGCAGTTTAACGGACGGGATCATGGGGACCGGGGAGCTGTTTTTT
once	.	TRBJ2-1	TRBV9	CASSVTSSNEQFF	TGTGCCAGCAGCGTAACCTCTAGCAATGAGCAGTTCTTC
.	.	TRBJ1-1	TRBV5-6	CASSFGPNTEAFF	TGTGCCAGCAGCTTTGGGCCGAACACTGAAGCTTTCTTT
.	.	TRBJ2-1	TRBV13	CASGSPQGYNEQFF	TGTGCCAGCGGTTCCCCTCAGGGCTACAATGAGCAGTTCTTC
.	TRBD2	TRBJ2-1	TRBV19	CASSIFGLAEEDEQFF	TGTGCCAGTAGCATTTTCGGACTAGCGGAGGAGGATGAGCAGTTCTTC
.	TRBD1	TRBJ1-1	TRBV18	CASSPRTGGSLMNTEAFF	TGTGCCAGCTCACCGCGGACAGGGGGCTCCCTTATGAACACTGAAGCTTTCTTT
.	.	TRBJ1-1	TRBV6-5	CASSYQGMNTEAFF	TGTGCCAGCAGTTACCAGGGGATGAACACTGAAGCTTTCTTT
.	.	TRBJ2-3	TRBV7-3	CASSSLLAGDTQYF	TGTGCCAGCAGCTCTCTTCTAGCAGGAGATACGCAGTATTTT
.	.	TRBJ2-6	TRBV27	CASSLLHPDSGANVLTF	TGTGCCAGCAGTTTACTCCACCCAGACTCTGGGGCCAACGTCCTGACTTTC
.	TRBD2	TRBJ2-3	TRBV7-6	CASSQIAGSTDTQYF	TGTGCCAGCAGCCAGATAGCGGGGAGCACAGATACGCAGTATTTT
.	.	TRBJ2-5	TRBV12-5	CASGLVQAAQETQYF	TGTGCTAGTGGTTTGGTACAGGCAGCTCAAGAGACCCAGTACTTC
.	.	TRBJ2-1	TRBV5-4	CASSLDNYNEQFF	TGTGCCAGCAGCTTGGACAACTACAATGAGCAGTTCTTC
.	.	TRBJ2-3	TRBV6-5	CASSGGTASTDTQYF	TGTGCCAGCAGCGGCGGGACAGCCAGCACAGATACGCAGTATTTT
.	TRBD2	TRBJ2-7	TRBV5-1	CASSPGVLAADYEQYF	TGCGCCAGCAGCCCGGGGGTACTAGCGGCAGACTACGAGCAGTACTTC
.	TRBD1	TRBJ1-2	TRBV30	CAWSRTGSLVGYTF	TGTGCCTGGAGCAGGACAGGATCATTAGTAGGCTACACCTTC
.	TRBD2	TRBJ2-5	TRBV2	CASRTGGFVQETQYF	TGTGCCAGCAGGACCGGGGGGTTTGTCCAAGAGACCCAGTACTTC
.	.	TRBJ2-5	TRBV7-9	CASSLGGEYQETQYF	TGTGCCAGCAGCTTAGGCGGGGAATACCAAGAGACCCAGTACTTC
.	.	TRBJ2-5	TRBV19	CASSPNRYQETQYF	TGTGCCAGTAGTCCGAACCGGTACCAAGAGACCCAGTACTTC
.	TRBD1	TRBJ1-1	TRBV5-1	CASSFGTGENTEAFF	TGCGCCAGCAGCTTCGGGACAGGCGAGAACACTGAAGCTTTCTTT
few	TRBD2	TRBJ2-6	TRBV6-4	CASSAGGSSGANVLTF	TGTGCCAGCAGTGCGGGGGGGAGCTCTGGGGCCAACGTCCTGACTTTC
.	.	TRBJ1-2	TRBV7-9	CASSLGGVHGYTF	TGTGCCAGCAGCTTAGGGGGAGTCCATGGCTACACCTTC
.	TRBD2	TRBJ2-1	TRBV5-4	CASSLDLLAGNSYNEQFF	TGTGCCAGCAGCTTGGATTTACTAGCGGGAAACTCCTACAATGAGCAGTTCTTC
few	TRBD1	TRBJ2-7	TRBV7-9	CASSSTDRAATYEQYF	TGTGCCAGCAGCTCTACTGACAGGGCTGCGACCTACGAGCAGTACTTC
.	TRBD2	TRBJ2-1	TRBV25-1	CASSDSTEVAGVDNEQFF	TGTGCCAGCAGTGATAGCACCGAAGTAGCGGGAGTAGACAATGAGCAGTTCTTC
.	TRBD2	TRBJ2-7	TRBV5-1	CASSFLGLSSGSYEQYF	TGCGCCAGCAGCTTCCTCGGGTTGAGTAGCGGGTCCTACGAGCAGTACTTC
.	.	TRBJ1-2	TRBV28	CASSLWGGANGYTF	TGTGCCAGCAGTTTATGGGGGGGGGCGAATGGCTACACCTTC
.	.	TRBJ2-7	TRBV5-6	CASSAVQGAPYEQYF	TGTGCCAGCAGCGCCGTTCAGGGCGCGCCCTACGAGCAGTACTTC
.	TRBD1	TRBJ1-3	TRBV6-5	CASKPDRGLNTIYF	TGTGCCAGCAAACCGGACAGGGGGCTTAACACCATATATTTT
.	.	TRBJ2-3	TRBV7-9	CASSFGQSTDTQYF	TGTGCCAGCAGCTTCGGACAGAGCACAGATACGCAGTATTTT
.	TRBD1	TRBJ1-1	TRBV4-3	CASSQYRGNTEAFF	TGCGCCAGCAGCCAGTACAGGGGGAACACTGAAGCTTTCTTT
.	.	TRBJ2-5	TRBV30	CAWSAGGQETQYF	TGTGCCTGGAGTGCCGGCGGCCAAGAGACCCAGTACTTC
.	.	TRBJ1-6	TRBV7-9	CASSGQIDWNSPLHF	TGTGCCAGCAGTGGACAGATTGATTGGAATTCACCCCTCCACTTT
.	TRBD1	TRBJ2-7	TRBV5-8	CASSFRRQGVIGQYF	TGTGCCAGCAGCTTTCGCAGACAGGGTGTAATAGGGCAGTACTTC
once	.	TRBJ2-1	TRBV9	CASSVGRGGGSYNEQFF	TGTGCCAGCAGCGTAGGAAGGGGGGGCGGCTCCTACAATGAGCAGTTCTTC
.	TRBD1	TRBJ2-7	TRBV9	CASSVGQGAVQYF	TGTGCCAGCAGCGTAGGACAGGGGGCGGTGCAGTACTTC
.	.	TRBJ2-2	TRBV15	CATSSRWTANTGELFF	TGTGCCACCAGCAGTCGATGGACAGCGAACACCGGGGAGCTGTTTTTT
.	TRBD2	TRBJ2-3	TRBV11-1	CASSQLAGMTDTQYF	TGTGCCAGCAGTCAACTAGCGGGGATGACAGATACGCAGTATTTT
once	.	TRBJ2-2	TRBV15	CATLDSSNTGELFF	TGTGCCACCTTGGACAGTTCGAACACCGGGGAGCTGTTTTTT
.	.	TRBJ2-1	TRBV10-2	CASSLQGFYREQFF	TGCGCCAGCAGTCTGCAGGGGTTTTACAGAGAGCAGTTCTTC
.	.	TRBJ1-2	TRBV7-2	CATQKTGNYGYTF	TGTGCCACCCAGAAAACAGGGAACTATGGCTACACCTTC
.	TRBD1	TRBJ2-7	TRBV6-1	CASSGGQGPSYEQYF	TGTGCCAGCAGCGGGGGACAGGGGCCCTCCTACGAGCAGTACTTC
.	.	TRBJ1-5	TRBV19	CASSTDWDQPQHF	TGTGCCAGTAGTACCGACTGGGATCAGCCCCAGCATTTT